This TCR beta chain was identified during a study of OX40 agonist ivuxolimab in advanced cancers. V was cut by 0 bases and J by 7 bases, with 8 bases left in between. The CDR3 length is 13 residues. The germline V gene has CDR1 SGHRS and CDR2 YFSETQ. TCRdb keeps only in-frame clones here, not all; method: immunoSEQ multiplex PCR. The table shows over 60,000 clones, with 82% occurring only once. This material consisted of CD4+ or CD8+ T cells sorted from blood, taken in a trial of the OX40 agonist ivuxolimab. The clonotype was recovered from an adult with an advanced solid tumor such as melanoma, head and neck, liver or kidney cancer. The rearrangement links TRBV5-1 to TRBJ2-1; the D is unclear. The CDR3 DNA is TGCGCCAGCAGCTTGGTAACCACGAATGAGCAGTTCTTC. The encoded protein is CASSLVTTNEQFF.